Included here is one TCR beta chain sequence, with context. The antigen is unknown. Method: immunoSEQ multiplex PCR; TCRdb's copy keeps in-frame clones and lacks some. The data contain tens of thousands of clones, roughly four fifths of them singletons. The data derive from a study of T cell responses to AZD1222 COVID-19 vaccine. The study's findings and limits: Donors skewed white British and female; clonal diversity was possibly underestimated. Baseline serology detected seropositivity in only five to seven AZD1222 recipients.

This TCR was sampled from an adult who received the AZD1222 COVID-19 vaccine. This material consisted of peripheral blood, taken 28 days after the second AZD1222 dose.

CDR3 DNA sequence: TGTGCCAGCAGCCCTCAGGGCACTAGCGGGATTGAGACCCAGTACTTC. Amino acids: CASSPQGTSGIETQYF. This chain uses TRBV7-6 with TRBJ2-5; 10 nucleotides agree with TRBD2. The CDR3 extends over 16 amino acids. V gave up 5 bases and J gave up 5 bases; unmatched junction bases: 11. CDR1 SGHVS and CDR2 FNYEAQ come from the germline V gene.